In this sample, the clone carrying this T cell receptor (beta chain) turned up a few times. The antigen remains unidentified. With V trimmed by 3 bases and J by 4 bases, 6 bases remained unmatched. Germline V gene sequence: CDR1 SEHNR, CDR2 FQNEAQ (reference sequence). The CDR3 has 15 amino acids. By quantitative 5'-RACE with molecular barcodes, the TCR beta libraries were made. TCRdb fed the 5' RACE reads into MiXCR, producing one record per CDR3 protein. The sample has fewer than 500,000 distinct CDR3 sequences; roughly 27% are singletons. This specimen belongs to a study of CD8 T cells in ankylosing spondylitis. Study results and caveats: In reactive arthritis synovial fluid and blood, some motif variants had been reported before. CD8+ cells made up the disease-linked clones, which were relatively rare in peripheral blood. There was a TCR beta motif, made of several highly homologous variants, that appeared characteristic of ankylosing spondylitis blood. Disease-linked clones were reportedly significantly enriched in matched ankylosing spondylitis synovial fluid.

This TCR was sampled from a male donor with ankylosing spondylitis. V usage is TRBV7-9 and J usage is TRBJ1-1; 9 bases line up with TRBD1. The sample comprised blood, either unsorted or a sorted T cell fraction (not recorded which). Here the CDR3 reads CASSFQQGAGTEAFF. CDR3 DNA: TGTGCCAGCAGCTTCCAACAGGGGGCTGGCACTGAAGCTTTCTTT.